The 8 T cell receptor beta chains below come from one sample, sequenced in a study of vaccination and CD4 T cells after COVID-19. The treatment here: approximately 10-day PBMC culture with coronavirus spike peptide pools or control peptides (ViraFEST assay). The antigens of these receptors remain unknown. The Oncomine TCR Beta short-read assay sequenced DNA from cultured CD4+ T cells. In TCRdb, the PCR reads were re-called with MiXCR into one record per CDR3 protein. The sample shows 7,500 to 10,000 distinct CDR3 sequences, approximately 19% of them seen only once. Material: CD4+ T cells from blood, cultured in vitro, obtained after SARS-CoV-2 vaccination. The receptors were gathered from a human donor who had recovered from COVID-19.

This clonotype was counted a few times. The genes are TRBV5-1 and TRBJ2-5, with 7 bases identical to TRBD1. Germline V gene sequence: CDR1 SGHRS, CDR2 YFSETQ. CDR3 length: 14 amino acids. Trimming removed 2 bases from V and 4 bases from J; junction bases left unmatched: 5. CDR3 loop: CASSFSGGLETQYF. Here the CDR3 DNA reads TGCGCCAGCAGCTTTTCAGGGGGATTAGAGACCCAGTACTTC.

The chain couples TRBV10-3 to TRBJ2-2; 10 positions match TRBD1. Germline values: CDR1 ENHRY, CDR2 SYGVKD. The CDR3 extends over 15 amino acids. The trim removed 6 bases at V and 6 bases at J, leaving 7 bases unmatched. CDR3 region: CAIRPQDRGAGELFF. The CDR3 DNA reads as TGTGCCATCAGACCTCAGGACAGGGGGGCCGGGGAGCTGTTTTTT.

This clonotype qualifies as medium-sized. The V and J genes are TRBV7-3 and TRBJ1-6, with 9 bases that match TRBD1. Germline loops: CDR1 SGHTA, CDR2 FQGTGA. The V segment lost 5 bases and the J segment 9 bases; nucleotides outside the gene matches: 2. CDR3 length equals 13 residues. The CDR3 DNA sequence: TGTGCCAGCAGCCCGACAGGGGGTTCACCCCTCCACTTT. Translation gives CASSPTGGSPLHF.

This rearrangement joins TRBV7-2 to TRBJ2-1; 7 positions agree with TRBD2. Germline V lookup: CDR1 SGHTA, CDR2 FQGNSA. J lost 9 bases, V lost 1 base, and 12 bases had no gene match. The CDR3 totals 16 residues. CDR3 in DNA: TGTGCCAGCAGCTTAGTCCGGACTAGGGCGTCGGGTGAGCAGTTCTTC. It codes for CASSLVRTRASGEQFF.

By share, this clonotype counts as medium-sized. The chain couples TRBV7-6 to TRBJ1-5; TRBD1 might be the D (6 bases). Germline V CDR1 and CDR2: SGHVS, FNYEAQ. V gave up 1 base and J gave up 2 bases, with 9 bases separating them. CDR3 length equals 15 residues. The CDR3 sequence is CASSLGAGGNQPQHF. In DNA, the CDR3 is TGTGCCAGCAGCTTAGGGGCAGGGGGCAATCAGCCCCAGCATTTT.

By share of the sample, this clonotype is medium-sized. This sequence joins TRBV4-2 and TRBJ1-6; D ambiguous. Per the germline V gene, CDR1 is LGHNA and CDR2 is YNFKEQ. The CDR3 runs to 17 residues. V dropped 0 bases and J dropped 0 bases, with 9 bases sitting between them. As DNA, the CDR3 is TGTGCCAGCAGCCAAGATCCGCTGAGCTCCTATAATTCACCCCTCCACTTT. As protein: CASSQDPLSSYNSPLHF.

By share, this clonotype counts as large. The chain's CDR3 is CATSDGTSGRAYTDTQYF. The CDR3 nucleotides read TGTGCCACCAGTGACGGGACTAGCGGGAGGGCCTACACAGATACGCAGTATTTT. The chain is built from TRBV24-1 and TRBJ2-3; 16 nucleotides agree with TRBD2. CDR3 size: 18 residues. J was trimmed by 2 bases and V by 4 bases; bases with no gene match: 5. Germline-derived CDR1 and CDR2 are KGHDR and SFDVKD.

This clonotype is classed as medium-sized (0.01 to 0.1%). CDR3 coding DNA: TGTGCCAGCAGTTACACAGGGGCTGGCTACACCTTC. Encoded protein: CASSYTGAGYTF. The chain has TRBV6-5 and TRBJ1-2; TRBD1 aligns across 7 bases. The CDR3 extends over 12 amino acids. V lost 2 bases, J lost 7 bases, and 1 base stayed unmatched. Germline CDR1 MNHEY, CDR2 SVGAGI.